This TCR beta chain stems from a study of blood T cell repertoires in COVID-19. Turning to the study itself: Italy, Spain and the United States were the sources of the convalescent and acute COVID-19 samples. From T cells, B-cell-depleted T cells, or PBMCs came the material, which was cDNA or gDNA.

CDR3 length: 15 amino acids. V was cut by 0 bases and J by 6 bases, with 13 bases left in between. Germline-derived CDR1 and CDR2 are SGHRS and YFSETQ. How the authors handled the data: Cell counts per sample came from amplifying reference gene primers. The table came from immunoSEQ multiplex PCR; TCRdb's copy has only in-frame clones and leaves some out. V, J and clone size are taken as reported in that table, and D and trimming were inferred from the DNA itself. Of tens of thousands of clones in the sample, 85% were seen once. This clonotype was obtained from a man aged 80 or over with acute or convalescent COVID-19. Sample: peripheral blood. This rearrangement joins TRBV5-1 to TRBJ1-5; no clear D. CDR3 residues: CASSLAGRAGQPQHF. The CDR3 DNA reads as TGCGCCAGCAGCTTGGCGGGGAGGGCCGGTCAGCCCCAGCATTTT.